A single sample is the source of the 2 T cell receptor beta chains below, sequenced in a study of T-cell memory formation after mild COVID-19. TCRdb independently ran MiXCR on the 5' RACE reads; one entry per CDR3 protein. The sample records about half a million distinct CDR3 sequences, 18% being singletons. What was sequenced was PBMCs or a T cell subset sorted from them (not recorded which). The receptor source for this set is an adult woman who had mild COVID-19 (a few samples of this study predate the infection). Cell type and time point are not known.

This clonotype was recorded at least ten times. The chain carries TRBV20-1 and TRBJ2-3; TRBD2 is a possible D gene (6 bases). The germline gives CDR1 DFQATT, CDR2 SNEGSKA (reference sequence). The CDR3 covers 13 residues. V dropped 6 bases and J dropped 0 bases, with 10 bases sitting between them. The CDR3 loop reads CSALSGSTDTQYF. CDR3 DNA sequence: TGCAGTGCCCTTAGCGGTAGCACAGATACGCAGTATTTT.

There are a few counts of this clonotype. The V call is TRBV3-1, the J call TRBJ1-2; D might be TRBD1 (6 bases). The length of the CDR3 is 15 residues. Per germline, CDR1 LGHDT and CDR2 YNNKEL (reference sequence). Trimming cost V 4 bases and J 3 bases, with 15 bases left between them. CDR3 sequence (DNA): TGTGCCAGCAGCCGAGACGACAGGTATCACTATGGCTACACCTTC. This translates into CASSRDDRYHYGYTF. The complete variable domain, with remaining parts taken from reference TRBV3-1 and TRBJ1-2, reads DTAVSQTPKYLVTQMGNDKSIKCEQNLGHDTMYWYKQDSKKFLKIMFSYNNKELIINETVPNRFSPKSPDKAHLNLHINSLELGDSAVYFCASSRDDRYHYGYTFGSGTRLTVV.